This T cell receptor (beta chain) derives from a study of neoadjuvant anti-PD-1 for oral cavity cancer. The overall study: Nivolumab at 3 mg/kg was mostly given biweekly, three to four doses, pre-surgery.

Notes on the study in general: With three patients per group, TCR findings need larger cohorts.

Most PBMC samples had approximately 500 ng input DNA in six replicates. The assay was immunoSEQ multiplex PCR, and TCRdb's table has in-frame clones only and misses some. The table has approximately 13,000 clones, roughly 67% seen once. This clone is judged large (0.1 to 1%). The antigen is not known. Stated time point: after neoadjuvant nivolumab, at surgical resection. Blood cells were analyzed directly, without culture or expansion. The specimen comprised PBMCs, sampled after nivolumab (anti-PD-1) treatment. The sequence was obtained from a person between 40 and 85 years old with oral cavity squamous cell carcinoma.

The chain's CDR3 is CASSERGHQETQYF. The DNA for the CDR3 is TGTGCCAGCAGTGAACGTGGACACCAAGAGACCCAGTACTTC. This chain connects TRBV25-1 to TRBJ2-5; no clear D. Germline V gene sequence: CDR1 MGHDK, CDR2 SYGVNS. Trimming took off 2 bases at V and 0 bases at J, with 7 bases between the two ends. The CDR3 consists of 14 residues.